This T cell receptor beta chain was recovered during a study of blood T cell repertoires in COVID-19. Clones were read by immunoSEQ multiplex PCR, and TCRdb kept only the in-frame ones, dropping some. The repertoire includes roughly 400,000 clones, approximately 91% of them detected once, and roughly 1.4% sits in the top ten. Trimming took 5 bases from V and 4 from J; bases not matched to a gene: 6. This CDR3 has 14 amino acids. Germline CDR1 reads MNHEY; CDR2 reads SVGAGI. This clone has more than one count but fewer than ten. V usage is TRBV6-5 and J usage is TRBJ2-7; 9 bases are shared with TRBD1. The sample taken for sequencing was PBMCs or T cells enriched from blood (not recorded which). This TCR derives from a woman aged 18-29 years who had been exposed to COVID-19. The CDR3 region is CASSNPGQGYEQYF. The CDR3 DNA sequence: TGTGCCAGCAGTAACCCGGGACAGGGTTACGAGCAGTACTTC.